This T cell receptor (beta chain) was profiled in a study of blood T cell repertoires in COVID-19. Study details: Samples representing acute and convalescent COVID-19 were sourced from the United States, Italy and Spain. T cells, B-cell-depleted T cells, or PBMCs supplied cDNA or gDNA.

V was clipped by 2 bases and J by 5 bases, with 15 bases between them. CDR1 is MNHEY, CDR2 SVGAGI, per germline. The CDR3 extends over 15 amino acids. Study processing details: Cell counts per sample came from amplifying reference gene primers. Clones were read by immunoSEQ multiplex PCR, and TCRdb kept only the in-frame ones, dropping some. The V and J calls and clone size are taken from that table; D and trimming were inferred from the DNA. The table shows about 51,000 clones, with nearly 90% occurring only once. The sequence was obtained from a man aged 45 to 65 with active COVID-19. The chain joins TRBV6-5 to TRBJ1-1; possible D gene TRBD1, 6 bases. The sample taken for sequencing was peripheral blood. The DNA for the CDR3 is TGTGCCAGCAGTTACCGTCCACAGGGAAGAACTGAAGCTTTCTTT. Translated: CASSYRPQGRTEAFF.